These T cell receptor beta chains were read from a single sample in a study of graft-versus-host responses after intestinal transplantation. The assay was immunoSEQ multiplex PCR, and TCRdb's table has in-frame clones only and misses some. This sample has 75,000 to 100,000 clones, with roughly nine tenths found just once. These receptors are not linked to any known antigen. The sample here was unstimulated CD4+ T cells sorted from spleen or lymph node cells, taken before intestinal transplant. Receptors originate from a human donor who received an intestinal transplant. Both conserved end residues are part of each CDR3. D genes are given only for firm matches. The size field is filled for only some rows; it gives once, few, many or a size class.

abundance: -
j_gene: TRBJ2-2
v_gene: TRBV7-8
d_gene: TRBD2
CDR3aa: CASSLRAGGNTGELFF
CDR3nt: TGTGCCAGCAGCTTAAGAGCGGGAGGGAACACCGGGGAGCTGTTTTTT

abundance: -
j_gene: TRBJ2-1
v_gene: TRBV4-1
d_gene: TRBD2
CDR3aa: CASSRGGGRVYNEQFF
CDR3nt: TGCGCCAGCAGCCGAGGGGGCGGGAGGGTATACAATGAGCAGTTCTTC

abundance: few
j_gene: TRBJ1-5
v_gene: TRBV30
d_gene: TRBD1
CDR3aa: CAWSGQGVSNQPQHF
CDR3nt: TGTGCCTGGAGTGGGCAGGGGGTGAGCAATCAGCCCCAGCATTTT

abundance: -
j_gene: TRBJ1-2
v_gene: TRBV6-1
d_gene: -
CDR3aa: CASQVRYGYTF
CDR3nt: TGTGCCAGCCAGGTCCGCTATGGCTACACCTTC

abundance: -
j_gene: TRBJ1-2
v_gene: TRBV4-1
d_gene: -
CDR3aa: CASSQDPGDRRYTF
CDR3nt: TGCGCCAGCAGCCAAGATCCAGGGGATCGGCGCTACACCTTC

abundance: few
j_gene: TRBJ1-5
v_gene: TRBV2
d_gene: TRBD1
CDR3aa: CASSTAGGQQPQHF
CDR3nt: TGTGCCAGCAGTACCGCAGGGGGCCAGCAGCCCCAGCATTTT

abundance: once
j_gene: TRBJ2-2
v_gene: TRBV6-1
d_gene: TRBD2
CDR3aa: CASSVLAGDGELFF
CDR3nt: TGTGCCAGCAGTGTCCTAGCGGGAGACGGGGAGCTGTTTTTT

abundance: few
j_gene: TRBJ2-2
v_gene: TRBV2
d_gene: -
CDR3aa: CAGRKGLSTGELFF
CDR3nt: TGTGCCGGCAGAAAGGGGCTCTCCACCGGGGAGCTGTTTTTT

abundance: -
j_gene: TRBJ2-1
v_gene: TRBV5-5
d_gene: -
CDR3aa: CASSFQLYGIYNEQFF
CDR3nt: TGTGCCAGCAGTTTCCAGCTCTACGGGATCTACAATGAGCAGTTCTTC

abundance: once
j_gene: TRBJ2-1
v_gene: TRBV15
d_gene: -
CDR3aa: CATSRDVRGEQFF
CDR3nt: TGTGCCACCAGCAGAGATGTCCGGGGGGAGCAGTTCTTC

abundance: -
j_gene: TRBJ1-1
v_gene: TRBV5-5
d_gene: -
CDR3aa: CASSLEWPTEAFF
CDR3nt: TGTGCCAGCAGCTTGGAATGGCCGACTGAAGCTTTCTTT

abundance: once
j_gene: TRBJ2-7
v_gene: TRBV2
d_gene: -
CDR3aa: CASKGGGYEQYF
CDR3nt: TGTGCCAGCAAGGGGGGGGGATACGAGCAGTACTTC

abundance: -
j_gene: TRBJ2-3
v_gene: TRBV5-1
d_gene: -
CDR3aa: CASSPGLITDTQYF
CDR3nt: TGCGCCAGCAGCCCCGGACTAATCACAGATACGCAGTATTTT

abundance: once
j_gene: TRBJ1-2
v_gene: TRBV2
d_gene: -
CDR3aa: CASSKDQKYYGYTF
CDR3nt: TGTGCCAGCAGTAAAGACCAGAAGTACTATGGCTACACCTTC

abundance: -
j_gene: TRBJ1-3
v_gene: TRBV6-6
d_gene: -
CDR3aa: CASSYFPSGNTIYF
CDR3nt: TGTGCCAGCAGTTACTTTCCTTCTGGAAACACCATATATTTT

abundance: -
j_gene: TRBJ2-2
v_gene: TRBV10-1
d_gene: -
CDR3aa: CASSEGTPNTGELFF
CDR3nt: TGCGCCAGCAGTGAAGGGACTCCAAACACCGGGGAGCTGTTTTTT

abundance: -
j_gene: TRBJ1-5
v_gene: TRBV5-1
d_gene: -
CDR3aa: CASSVDSSNQPQHF
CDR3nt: TGCGCCAGCAGCGTGGACAGTAGCAATCAGCCCCAGCATTTT

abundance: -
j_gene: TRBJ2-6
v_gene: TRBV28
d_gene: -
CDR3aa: CASSLSGSGANVLTF
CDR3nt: TGTGCCAGCAGTTTATCAGGGTCCGGGGCCAACGTCCTGACTTTC

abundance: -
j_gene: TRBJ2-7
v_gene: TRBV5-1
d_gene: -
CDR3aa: CASSLTGLRSYEQYF
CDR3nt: TGCGCCAGCAGCTTGACAGGTCTACGCTCCTACGAGCAGTACTTC

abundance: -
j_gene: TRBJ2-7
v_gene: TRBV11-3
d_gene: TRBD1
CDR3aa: CASSPGTGQGYEQYF
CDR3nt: TGTGCCAGCAGCCCGGGAACGGGACAGGGGTACGAGCAGTACTTC

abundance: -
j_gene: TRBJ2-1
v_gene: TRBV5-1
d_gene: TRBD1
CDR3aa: CASSLWDRVLNEQFF
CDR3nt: TGCGCCAGCAGCTTGTGGGACAGGGTTTTAAATGAGCAGTTCTTC

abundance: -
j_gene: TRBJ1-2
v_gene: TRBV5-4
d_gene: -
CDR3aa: CASSLDRDLGYTF
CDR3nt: TGTGCCAGCAGCTTGGACAGGGACCTTGGCTACACCTTC

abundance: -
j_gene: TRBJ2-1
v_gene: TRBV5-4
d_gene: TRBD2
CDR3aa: CASSLAPSLAGVEQFF
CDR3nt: TGTGCCAGCAGCTTGGCCCCCAGCCTAGCGGGTGTTGAGCAGTTCTTC

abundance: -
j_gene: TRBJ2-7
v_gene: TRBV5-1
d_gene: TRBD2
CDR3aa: CASSQPGLAGQQYF
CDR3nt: TGCGCCAGCAGTCAACCGGGACTAGCGGGACAGCAGTACTTC

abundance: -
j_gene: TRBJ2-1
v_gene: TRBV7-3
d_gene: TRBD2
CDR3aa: CASSLISRPLGLAGVDNEQFF
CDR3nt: TGTGCCAGCAGCTTAATTTCTAGACCACTGGGACTAGCGGGGGTAGACAATGAGCAGTTCTTC

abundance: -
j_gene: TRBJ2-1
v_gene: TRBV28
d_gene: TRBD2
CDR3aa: CASSFVAGSSYNEQFF
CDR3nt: TGTGCCAGCAGTTTTGTAGCGGGGAGCTCCTACAATGAGCAGTTCTTC

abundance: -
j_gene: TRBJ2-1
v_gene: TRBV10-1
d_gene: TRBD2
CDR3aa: CASSSELAGGNEQFF
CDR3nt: TGCGCCAGCAGTTCAGAACTAGCGGGAGGAAATGAGCAGTTCTTC

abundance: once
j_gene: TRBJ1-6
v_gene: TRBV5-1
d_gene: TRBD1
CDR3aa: CASSLAPGTGDRSPLHF
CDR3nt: TGCGCCAGCAGCTTGGCCCCCGGGACAGGGGACCGTTCACCCCTCCACTTT

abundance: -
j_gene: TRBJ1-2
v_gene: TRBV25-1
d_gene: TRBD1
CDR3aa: CASSAGQGYGYTF
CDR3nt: TGTGCCAGCAGTGCAGGACAGGGGTATGGCTACACCTTC

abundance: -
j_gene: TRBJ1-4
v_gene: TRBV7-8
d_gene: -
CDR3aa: CASSSLRESEKLFF
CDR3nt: TGTGCCAGCAGCTCCCTGCGGGAGAGTGAAAAACTGTTTTTT

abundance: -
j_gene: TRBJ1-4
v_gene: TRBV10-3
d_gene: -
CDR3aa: CAISAGMGEKLFF
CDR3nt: TGTGCCATCAGCGCAGGGATGGGAGAAAAACTGTTTTTT

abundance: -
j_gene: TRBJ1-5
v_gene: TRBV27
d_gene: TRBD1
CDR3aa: CASRSGTGQNQPQHF
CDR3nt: TGTGCCAGCAGATCCGGGACAGGGCAGAATCAGCCCCAGCATTTT

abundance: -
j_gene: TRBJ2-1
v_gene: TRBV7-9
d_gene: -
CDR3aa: CASSLRVNYNEQFF
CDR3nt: TGTGCCAGCAGCTTACGGGTTAACTACAATGAGCAGTTCTTC

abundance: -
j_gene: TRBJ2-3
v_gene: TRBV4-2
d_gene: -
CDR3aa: CASSQDLAIITDTQYF
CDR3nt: TGTGCCAGCAGCCAAGATTTAGCGATCATAACAGATACGCAGTATTTT

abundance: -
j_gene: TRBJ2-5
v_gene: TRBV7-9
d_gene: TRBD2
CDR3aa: CASSSYFASGQETQYF
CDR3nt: TGTGCCAGCAGCTCCTACTTCGCTAGCGGCCAAGAGACCCAGTACTTC

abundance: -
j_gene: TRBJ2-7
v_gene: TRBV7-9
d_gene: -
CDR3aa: CASSFSLYEQYF
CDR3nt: TGTGCCAGCAGCTTCTCTCTTTACGAGCAGTACTTC

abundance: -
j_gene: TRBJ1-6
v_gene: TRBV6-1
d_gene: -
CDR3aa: CASSYGARNSPLHF
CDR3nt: TGTGCCAGCAGTTATGGGGCTCGGAATTCACCCCTCCACTTT

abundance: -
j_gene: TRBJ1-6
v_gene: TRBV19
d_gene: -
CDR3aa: CASREGDRSPLHF
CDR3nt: TGTGCCAGTAGGGAAGGGGATAGGTCACCCCTCCACTTT

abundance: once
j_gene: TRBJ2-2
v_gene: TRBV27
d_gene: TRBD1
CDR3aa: CASSLSGTVTGELFF
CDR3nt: TGTGCCAGCAGTTTATCCGGGACAGTCACCGGGGAGCTGTTTTTT

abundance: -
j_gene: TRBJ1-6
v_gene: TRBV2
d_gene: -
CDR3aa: CASRVQGSYNSPLHF
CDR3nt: TGTGCCAGCAGGGTACAGGGTTCCTATAATTCACCCCTCCACTTT